The 21 T cell receptor beta chains in this list originate from one sample, sequenced in a study of blood T cell repertoires in COVID-19. Libraries were prepared by immunoSEQ multiplex PCR; TCRdb keeps only in-frame clonotypes and omits some of them. The sample gives 300,000 to 350,000 clones, around nine tenths of which show up once; 1% is in the top ten. The sequencing sample was made of PBMCs or T cells enriched from blood (not recorded which). All receptors come from a woman in her 30s who had been exposed to COVID-19.

CDR3 sequence reads: CASSPTGSQGGYTF. The CDR3 nucleotides read TGTGCCAGCTCACCAACAGGCTCCCAAGGGGGCTACACCTTC. This chain joins TRBV18 and TRBJ1-2; maybe TRBD1 (5 bases). The CDR3 is made up of 14 amino acids. Germline values: CDR1 KGHSH, CDR2 LQKENI. V gave up 2 bases and J gave up 8 bases, with 15 bases separating them.

The J gene is TRBJ2-1, the V gene TRBV5-1, with D tentatively TRBD2 (6 bases). V lost 0 bases and J lost 6, with 13 bases in between. This CDR3 has 15 residues. Germline V gene data show CDR1 as SGHRS and CDR2 as YFSETQ. In nucleotides, the CDR3 is TGCGCCAGCAGCTTGGTGGGGGGTGGTTCCAATGAGCAGTTCTTC. It codes for CASSLVGGGSNEQFF.

This chain joins TRBV27 and TRBJ2-1; 7 nucleotides align to TRBD2. The CDR3 contains 14 residues. V shed 5 bases, J shed 6 bases, and the junction held 7 bases outside the gene matches. Germline V gives CDR1 MNHEY, CDR2 SMNVEV (reference sequence). CDR3 sequence (DNA): TGTGCCAGCAGTATAGGAGGGAGGGCCAATGAGCAGTTCTTC. This encodes CASSIGGRANEQFF.

This clone was counted between two and nine times. V gene TRBV5-6 combines with J gene TRBJ2-2; D is unclear. CDR1 is SGHDT, CDR2 YYEEEE, per germline. The CDR3 spans 15 residues. V was shortened by 4 bases and J by 5 bases, with 15 bases between the two germline ends. The CDR3 nucleotides read TGTGCCAGCAGCCCGATAAAGCGCTTGACCGGGGAGCTGTTTTTT. This encodes CASSPIKRLTGELFF.

This clone was recorded only once. V and J are TRBV18 and TRBJ1-4; TRBD1 might be the D (5 bases). The V gene's germline CDR1 is KGHSH and CDR2 LQKENI. Trimming stripped 0 bases from V and 3 bases from J, with 5 bases between. This CDR3 region has 14 residues. In nucleotides, the CDR3 is TGTGCCAGCTCACCACCGGGGCCTAATGAAAAACTGTTTTTT. Its protein product is CASSPPGPNEKLFF.

The genes are TRBV29-1 and TRBJ1-4; D gene ambiguous. Germline V gives CDR1 SQVTM, CDR2 ANQGSEA. This CDR3 has 14 amino acids. The ends were cut back, 5 bases at V and 0 bases at J, with 10 bases in the middle. CDR3 DNA sequence: TGCAGCGTTCGGCAGGATGCAACTAATGAAAAACTGTTTTTT. Translating it yields CSVRQDATNEKLFF.

The rearrangement links TRBV3-1 (or the pseudogene TRBV3-2) to TRBJ2-1, with 10 bases matching TRBD2. Germline V gene lookup returns CDR1 LGHDT and CDR2 YNNKEL (reference sequence). V was clipped by 3 bases and J by 8 bases; unmatched bases: 10. The CDR3 sequence is 16 residues long. CDR3 loop: CASSHFPSGRGDEQFF. The DNA of the CDR3 is TGTGCCAGCAGCCATTTTCCAAGCGGGAGGGGCGATGAGCAGTTCTTC.

This sequence joins TRBV27 and TRBJ2-2; the match to TRBD2 covers 8 bases. This CDR3 spans 15 amino acids. V lost 10 bases, J lost 3 bases, and 10 bases stayed unmatched. Germline CDR1 and CDR2: MNHEY and SMNVEV (reference sequence). The CDR3 here is CATSGTSGYTGELFF. DNA of the CDR3: TGTGCCACTTCCGGCACTAGCGGATACACCGGGGAGCTGTTTTTT.

V gene TRBV29-1 combines with J gene TRBJ2-2; D unresolved. Germline V gives CDR1 SQVTM, CDR2 ANQGSEA. V lost 4 bases and J 1 base, leaving 4 bases between the germline ends. The CDR3 totals 12 residues. The CDR3 DNA reads as TGCAGCGTTGCCAGGAACACCGGGGAGCTGTTTTTT. Translating gives CSVARNTGELFF.

This sequence joins TRBV20-1 and TRBJ1-4; D ambiguous. The CDR3 has 11 residues. Germline loops: CDR1 DFQATT, CDR2 SNEGSKA (reference sequence). V was trimmed by 6 bases and J by 8 bases, leaving 10 bases between them. The CDR3 sequence is CSAHAGEKLFF. The CDR3 DNA reads TGCAGTGCCCATGCGGGGGAAAAACTGTTTTTT.

V gene TRBV11-3 combines with J gene TRBJ2-1; D uncertain. Trimming removed 0 bases at V and 0 bases at J, with 9 bases between. The CDR3 has 16 amino acids. Looked up from germline, CDR1 is SGHNT and CDR2 is YENEEA. The CDR3 nucleotides are TGTGCCAGCAGCTTAGATGACTCGAGCTCCTACAATGAGCAGTTCTTC. Its protein product is CASSLDDSSSYNEQFF.

This rearrangement joins TRBV7-3 to TRBJ2-5; D might be TRBD1 (6 bases). Germline CDR1 SGHTA, CDR2 FQGTGA. This CDR3 contains 15 residues. Trimming pared 4 bases from V and 4 bases from J, leaving 16 bases between. CDR3 in DNA: TGTGCCAGCAGCTCCCACCAGGGGCGAGGAGAGACCCAGTACTTC. This encodes CASSSHQGRGETQYF.

In its sample, this clone was seen once. The V call is TRBV7-9, the J call TRBJ2-7; D gene uncertain. V was cut by 3 bases and J by 5 bases, with 14 bases left in between. The CDR3 totals 14 residues. In germline, CDR1 is SEHNR, CDR2 FQNEAQ (reference sequence). CDR3 protein: CASSFPPSPDEQYF. The CDR3 bases are TGTGCCAGCAGCTTCCCCCCTTCTCCCGACGAGCAGTACTTC.

V is TRBV7-8 and J is TRBJ2-1; 10 bases are a match to TRBD1. Germline assignment: CDR1 SGHVS and CDR2 FQNEAQ. The CDR3 has 18 residues. V lost 1 base to trimming and J lost 5 bases; unmatched junction nucleotides: 11. The CDR3 DNA is TGTGCCAGCAGCTTAGAGGAGGGCCGGGACAGGGGAAACAATGAGCAGTTCTTC. This sequence encodes CASSLEEGRDRGNNEQFF. Variable domain in full (rest from reference TRBV7-8 and TRBJ2-1): GAGVSQSPRYKVAKRGQDVALRCDPISGHVSLFWYQQALGQGPEFLTYFQNEAQLDKSGLPSDRFFAERPEGSVSTLKIQRTQQEDSAVYLCASSLEEGRDRGNNEQFFGPGTRLTVL.

This chain joins TRBV25-1 and TRBJ2-1; maybe TRBD2 (5 bases). The CDR3 is 16 amino acids. Germline-derived CDR1 and CDR2 are MGHDK and SYGVNS. V lost 1 base and J lost 6, with 16 bases in between. CDR3 protein: CASSESGGIGVNEQFF. The CDR3 coding sequence is TGTGCCAGCAGTGAATCAGGTGGGATCGGGGTCAATGAGCAGTTCTTC.

V is TRBV28 and J is TRBJ2-4, with D perhaps matching TRBD2 (5 bases). Between the trimmed V and J ends, which lost 2 bases and 9 bases, there was a span of 17 bases. The CDR3 length is 15 residues. Germline V lookup: CDR1 MDHEN, CDR2 SYDVKM. As DNA, the CDR3 is TGTGCCAGCAGTTTAAGCGGCACTATCATGGGCATTCAGTACTTC. This codes for CASSLSGTIMGIQYF.

This clone was seen once. J is TRBJ1-6 and V is TRBV6-4; 8 bases are shared with TRBD1. The trim removed 3 bases at V and 9 bases at J, leaving 7 bases unmatched. Germline CDR1 MRHNA, CDR2 SNTAGT. CDR3 size: 15 residues. The CDR3 region is CASSETGTGVSPLHF. The DNA for the CDR3 is TGTGCCAGCAGTGAAACCGGGACAGGAGTTTCACCCCTCCACTTT.

The chain has TRBV11-2 and TRBJ1-1; possible D gene TRBD1, 5 bases. The CDR3 runs 15 residues. CDR1 and CDR2 from the germline V gene are SGHAT and FQNNGV. Between the trimmed V and J ends, which lost 10 bases and 0 bases, there was a span of 18 bases. The CDR3 DNA reads as TGTGCCACCCCCTATCCGGGACTGATGAACACTGAAGCTTTCTTT. It encodes CATPYPGLMNTEAFF.

The V call is TRBV7-8, the J call TRBJ1-5; maybe TRBD1 (6 bases). Trimming shortened V by 5 bases and J by 0 bases, and 14 bases separated the two germline ends. CDR1 is SGHVS, CDR2 FQNEAQ, per germline. This CDR3 comprises 16 residues. The CDR3 region is CASSPRQDLSNQPQHF. DNA of the CDR3: TGTGCCAGCAGCCCCCGACAGGACCTTAGCAATCAGCCCCAGCATTTT.

The chain is built from TRBV29-1 and TRBJ2-7, with 7 nucleotides matching TRBD2. The CDR3 runs to 15 residues. CDR1 is SQVTM and CDR2 is ANQGSEA in the germline V gene. Germline trimming cut 4 bases from V and 0 bases from J; bases unmatched to any gene: 9. CDR3 nucleotides: TGCAGCGTTGGGGGTATCGGCGGGAGCTCCTACGAGCAGTACTTC. Translation: CSVGGIGGSSYEQYF.

V and J are TRBV28 and TRBJ1-5; D may be TRBD1 (6 bases). Germline V CDR1 and CDR2: MDHEN, SYDVKM. The CDR3 spans 16 residues. The germline V and J ends were trimmed by 6 bases and 4 bases, with 19 bases remaining between them. The CDR3 sequence is CASRRGGRAPNQPQHF. The CDR3 DNA reads as TGTGCCAGCAGGAGGGGGGGAAGGGCGCCAAATCAGCCCCAGCATTTT.